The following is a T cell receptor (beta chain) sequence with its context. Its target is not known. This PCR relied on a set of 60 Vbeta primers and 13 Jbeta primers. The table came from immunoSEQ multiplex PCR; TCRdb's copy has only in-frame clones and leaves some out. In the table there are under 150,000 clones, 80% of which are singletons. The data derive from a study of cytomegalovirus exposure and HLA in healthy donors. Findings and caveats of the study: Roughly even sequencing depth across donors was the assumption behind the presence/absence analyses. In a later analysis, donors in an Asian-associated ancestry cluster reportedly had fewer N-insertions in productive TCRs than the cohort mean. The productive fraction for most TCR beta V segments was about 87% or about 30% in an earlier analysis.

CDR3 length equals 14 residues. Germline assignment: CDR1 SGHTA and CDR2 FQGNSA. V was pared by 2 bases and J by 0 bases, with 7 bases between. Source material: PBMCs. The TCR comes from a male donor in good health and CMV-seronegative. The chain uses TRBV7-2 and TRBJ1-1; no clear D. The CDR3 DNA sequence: TGTGCCAGCAGCTTAAGCTTATTGAACACTGAAGCTTTCTTT. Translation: CASSLSLLNTEAFF.